A selection of T cell receptor beta chains follows, all from one sample in a study of CD8 T cells in ankylosing spondylitis. Each CDR3 protein gets one entry after TCRdb re-called the 5' RACE reads with MiXCR. Of roughly 200,000 distinct CDR3 sequences in the sample, roughly 24% were seen once. Sequencing was carried out using blood, either unsorted or a sorted T cell fraction (not recorded which). Every receptor here comes from a male donor with ankylosing spondylitis or in good health (not recorded which). Each CDR3 is given with its conserved first and last residue. Fields, in order: V gene, D gene, CDR3 length, clone size, J gene, CDR3 DNA, CDR3 protein. D genes are given only for firm matches. Size is omitted from some rows. Given values are once, few, many or a class for expanded clones.

TRBV5-6,.,15,.,TRBJ2-2,TGTGCCAGCAGCCCGACCCTCGCGAACACCGGGGAGCTGTTTTTT,CASSPTLANTGELFF
TRBV20-1,TRBD2,14,few,TRBJ2-5,TGCAGTGCTAAGCGGGAGGGCCCTAAGGGGACCCAGTACTTC,CSAKREGPKGTQYF
TRBV12-3/TRBV12-4,.,18,few,TRBJ1-2,TGTGCCCTCAGTTTTAAAAGACGCACCTGGGGTAATAATTATGGCTACACCTTC,CALSFKRRTWGNNYGYTF
TRBV20-1,.,15,many,TRBJ2-4,TGCAGTGCTTCCCCAGTGGAGCGGCTTAAAAACATTCAGTACTTC,CSASPVERLKNIQYF
TRBV20-1,TRBD1,15,.,TRBJ2-7,TGCAGTGCTAGAGATCTCGGGACAGGGGTGTACGAGCAGTACTTC,CSARDLGTGVYEQYF
TRBV6-1,.,14,.,TRBJ1-2,TGTGCCAGCAGAAAGGCGGGGGATAACTATGGCTACACCTTC,CASRKAGDNYGYTF
TRBV20-1,.,11,many,TRBJ2-1,TGCAGTGCTAGTGCTTACAATGAGCAGTTCTTC,CSASAYNEQFF
TRBV29-1,.,15,.,TRBJ1-2,TGCAGCGTTGATGAACAGGGATTAGGGAACTATGGCTACACCTTC,CSVDEQGLGNYGYTF
TRBV7-2,TRBD2,14,many,TRBJ2-1,TGTGCCAGCAGTCCAAAGCTGGCGGGAGCCGAGCAGTTCTTC,CASSPKLAGAEQFF
TRBV20-1,TRBD2,14,many,TRBJ2-2,TGCAGTGCCCCTAGCGGGTCGAACACCGGGGAGCTGTTTTTT,CSAPSGSNTGELFF
TRBV7-3,.,18,.,TRBJ2-1,TGTGCCAGCAGCTTAGACACGGGGGAGAGCGGGTTGTACAATGAGCAGTTCTTC,CASSLDTGESGLYNEQFF
TRBV12-3/TRBV12-4,.,13,many,TRBJ2-3,TGTGCCAGCAGTTTAGCGCTGGGGGATACGCAGTATTTT,CASSLALGDTQYF
TRBV7-8,TRBD2,13,many,TRBJ2-1,TGTGCCAGCAGCCGTCAGGGCGGGAGCGAGCAGTTCTTC,CASSRQGGSEQFF
TRBV7-3,.,16,.,TRBJ2-1,TGTGCCAGCAGCTTAACTCCGGGGAGCTCCTACAATGAGCAGTTCTTC,CASSLTPGSSYNEQFF
TRBV29-1,TRBD1,13,few,TRBJ2-7,TGCAGCGTTACCGGGACAGTTACCTACGAGCAGTACTTC,CSVTGTVTYEQYF
TRBV6-6,.,13,many,TRBJ2-7,TGTGCCAGCAGTTACTCGATTGTTAGCGAGCAGTACTTC,CASSYSIVSEQYF
TRBV3-1,.,16,.,TRBJ2-3,TGTGCCAGCAGCAAGGGGGTTTTACAGCGCACAGATACGCAGTATTTT,CASSKGVLQRTDTQYF
TRBV5-1,TRBD1,13,many,TRBJ2-1,TGCGCCAGCAGCAGGGGACAGGCGAATGAGCAGTTCTTC,CASSRGQANEQFF
TRBV29-1,.,19,.,TRBJ2-7,TGCAGCGTTGAGAAGCCCTTAATATCGGGCAGGTCAATGAGCTACGAGCAGTACTTC,CSVEKPLISGRSMSYEQYF
TRBV5-4,TRBD1,20,.,TRBJ2-7,TGTGCCAGCAGCTTGGTTGGGGACAGGATCTATCTTAAGGTGAGCTACGAGCAGTACTTC,CASSLVGDRIYLKVSYEQYF
TRBV4-2,.,12,many,TRBJ2-3,TGTGCCAGCAGCCCGGATCGAGATACGCAGTATTTT,CASSPDRDTQYF
TRBV25-1,TRBD2,15,many,TRBJ2-7,TGTGCCAGCAGTGAAAGGACTAGCGGTTCCTACGAGCAGTACTTC,CASSERTSGSYEQYF
TRBV9,TRBD2,16,many,TRBJ2-1,TGTGCCAGCAGCGCCCAGATAGCGGGGGGGTCGAATGAGCAGTTCTTC,CASSAQIAGGSNEQFF
TRBV29-1,.,13,.,TRBJ2-7,TGCAGCGTTGGAGGGCCTAGAGGGGGCGAGCAGTACTTC,CSVGGPRGGEQYF
TRBV9,.,14,many,TRBJ2-5,TGTGCCAGCAGCGTAGACCAAGGGGGGGAGACCCAGTACTTC,CASSVDQGGETQYF
TRBV5-1,TRBD2,14,medium-sized,TRBJ2-7,TGCGCCAGCAGCTTTGGGCCTAGCGGGAGCGAGCAGTACTTC,CASSFGPSGSEQYF
TRBV20-1,.,15,few,TRBJ2-7,TGCAGTGCCACGTCGGTCCGCGTGTTTTCCTACGAGCAGTACTTC,CSATSVRVFSYEQYF
TRBV20-1,.,11,few,TRBJ1-6,TGCAGTGCTAGAGAACCCGATGGGGGGAACTTT,CSAREPDGGNF
TRBV4-3,.,13,many,TRBJ2-1,TGCGCCAGCAGCCACCGGGCCTACAATGAGCAGTTCTTC,CASSHRAYNEQFF
TRBV5-1,.,15,many,TRBJ1-2,TGCGCCAGCAGCTTGGGGTTCGGTATTAACTATGGCTACACCTTC,CASSLGFGINYGYTF
TRBV19,.,13,many,TRBJ2-7,TGTGCCAGTAGTACCCCTAAAGGCTACGAGCAGTACTTC,CASSTPKGYEQYF
TRBV7-2,.,15,.,TRBJ1-5,TGTGCCAGCAGCTTATTGGGCGGTAGCAATCAGCCCCAGCATTTT,CASSLLGGSNQPQHF
TRBV5-1,TRBD1,16,many,TRBJ2-3,TGCGCCAGCAGCTCCTTAACAGGGGAAGGCACAGATACGCAGTATTTT,CASSSLTGEGTDTQYF
TRBV5-1,.,12,many,TRBJ2-7,TGCGCCAGCAGCGGGGACAACTACGAGCAGTACTTC,CASSGDNYEQYF
TRBV24-1,.,13,many,TRBJ2-1,TGTGCCACCAGTGATGGTTTTAGTCCAGAGCAGTTCTTC,CATSDGFSPEQFF
TRBV19,.,13,many,TRBJ2-2,TGTGCCAGTAGTACGACAAATTTGGGGGAGCTGTTTTTT,CASSTTNLGELFF
TRBV5-1,.,16,many,TRBJ2-1,TGCGCCAGCAGCTTGTCCGGGACTCGCTCCTACAATGAGCAGTTCTTC,CASSLSGTRSYNEQFF
TRBV29-1,TRBD2,14,many,TRBJ2-1,TGCAGCGTTCAGAGCGGGAGCTCCTACAATGAGCAGTTCTTC,CSVQSGSSYNEQFF
TRBV29-1,.,13,many,TRBJ2-2,TGCAGCGCCCTGGTACCGAACACCGGGGAGCTGTTTTTT,CSALVPNTGELFF
TRBV20-1,TRBD1,13,few,TRBJ1-2,TGCAGTGCCCCGGACAGGGGGCTACGGGGCTACACCTTC,CSAPDRGLRGYTF
TRBV7-8,.,13,many,TRBJ1-2,TGTGCCAGCAGCTTAGAGACAGTCTATGGCTACACCTTC,CASSLETVYGYTF
TRBV10-3,.,13,once,TRBJ2-7,TGTGCCATCAGCTTTGGGATAGCCTACGAGCAGTACTTC,CAISFGIAYEQYF
TRBV12-3/TRBV12-4,TRBD2,19,.,TRBJ2-7,TGTGCCAGCAGTTTACGACCACCCGGGACTAGCGCCTCGAACTACGAGCAGTACTTC,CASSLRPPGTSASNYEQYF
TRBV6-1,.,17,many,TRBJ1-2,TGTGCCAGCAGACATGGACAGACCCTTGGCGAATACTATGGCTACACCTTC,CASRHGQTLGEYYGYTF
TRBV29-1,.,13,.,TRBJ1-5,TGCAGCGTGACAACATCAGGCAATCAGCCCCAGCATTTT,CSVTTSGNQPQHF
TRBV12-3/TRBV12-4,.,13,many,TRBJ2-7,TGTGCCAGCAGTTTCCGCACGGGGAGCGAGCAGTACTTC,CASSFRTGSEQYF
TRBV5-4,TRBD2,15,.,TRBJ2-3,TGTGCCAGCAGCAATCCGGGACTAGCGGCAGATACGCAGTATTTT,CASSNPGLAADTQYF
TRBV20-1,.,14,many,TRBJ2-7,TGCAGTGCTATACCGGGACACCATCCCTACGAGCAGTACTTC,CSAIPGHHPYEQYF
TRBV4-1,TRBD1,13,many,TRBJ2-7,TGCGCCAGCAGCCGAGACAGGGCCTACGAGCAGTACTTC,CASSRDRAYEQYF
TRBV20-1,TRBD2,14,.,TRBJ2-5,TGCAGTGCTAGAAGGAGCGGGGGGAAAGAGACCCAGTACTTC,CSARRSGGKETQYF
TRBV25-1,TRBD1,16,many,TRBJ2-3,TGTGCCAGCAGCCCCGCGGTGGGACAGGGGGCTAGTACGCAGTATTTT,CASSPAVGQGASTQYF
TRBV20-1,TRBD2,16,.,TRBJ2-1,TGCAGTGCTAGTCCGGCTAGCGGGAGGGTCTACAATGAGCAGTTCTTC,CSASPASGRVYNEQFF
TRBV20-1,.,13,few,TRBJ2-1,TGCAGTGCCCAACGGGGGTCCTACAATGAGCAGTTCTTC,CSAQRGSYNEQFF